The 3 T cell receptor beta chains below come from one sample, sequenced in a study of radiotherapy plus CTLA-4 blockade in lung cancer. Profiling relied on immunoSEQ multiplex PCR, and the TCRdb table lists in-frame clones only, not all of them. Here the sample spans over 60,000 clones, 70% to 90% being singletons. Here the sequenced sample was peripheral blood, taken from a patient treated with radiotherapy plus ipilimumab. The source of these receptors is a human donor with non-small cell lung cancer who had stable disease on radiotherapy plus ipilimumab.

Of note for this clone: Other DNA sequences of this sample code for an identical CDR3. The genes are TRBV5-1 and TRBJ2-3; D unresolved. Trimming stripped 4 bases from V and 3 bases from J, with 3 bases between. CDR3 length equals 11 residues. CDR1 and CDR2 from the germline V gene are SGHRS and YFSETQ. The CDR3 here is CASSITDTQYF. The CDR3 DNA follows: TGCGCCAGCAGCATTACAGATACGCAGTATTTT.

This clone has more than one count but fewer than ten. The J gene is TRBJ1-1, the V gene TRBV2; maybe TRBD1 (5 bases). Germline CDR1 reads SNHLY; CDR2 reads FYNNEI. This CDR3 is 16 amino acids long. Trimming left V 6 bases short and J 0 bases short, with 17 bases between. CDR3 amino acids: CASSALGRELNTEAFF. DNA for the CDR3: TGTGCCAGCAGCGCCTTGGGCAGGGAGTTGAACACTGAAGCTTTCTTT.

The rearrangement uses TRBV28 and TRBJ1-5; tentative D call: TRBD1 (5 bases). This CDR3 has 13 residues. Trimming pared 7 bases from V and 5 bases from J, leaving 12 bases between. The germline gives CDR1 MDHEN, CDR2 SYDVKM. Here the CDR3 DNA reads TGTGCCAGCAATCCACAGGACGATCAGCCCCAGCATTTT. Protein product: CASNPQDDQPQHF.